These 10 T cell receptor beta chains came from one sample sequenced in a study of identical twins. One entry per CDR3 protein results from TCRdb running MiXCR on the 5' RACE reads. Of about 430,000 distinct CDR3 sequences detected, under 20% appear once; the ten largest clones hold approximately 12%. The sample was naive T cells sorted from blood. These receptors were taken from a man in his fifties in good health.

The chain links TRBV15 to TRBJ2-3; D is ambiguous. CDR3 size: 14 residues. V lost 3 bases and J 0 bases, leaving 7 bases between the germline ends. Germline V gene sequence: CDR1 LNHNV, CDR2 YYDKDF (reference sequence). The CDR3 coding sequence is TGTGCCACCAGCAGGGCCTACAGCACAGATACGCAGTATTTT. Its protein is CATSRAYSTDTQYF.

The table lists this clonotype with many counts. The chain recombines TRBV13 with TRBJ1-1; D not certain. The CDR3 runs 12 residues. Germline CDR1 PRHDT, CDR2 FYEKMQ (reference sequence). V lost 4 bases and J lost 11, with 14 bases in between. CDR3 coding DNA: TGTGCCAGCAGCTACGTCCTAAATCCGGCTTTCTTT. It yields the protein CASSYVLNPAFF.

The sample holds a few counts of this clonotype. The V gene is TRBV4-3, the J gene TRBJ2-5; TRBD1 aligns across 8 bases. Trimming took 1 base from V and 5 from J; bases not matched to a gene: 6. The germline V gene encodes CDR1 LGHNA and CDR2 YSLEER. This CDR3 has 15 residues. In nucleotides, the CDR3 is TGCGCCAGCAGCCAAGTGACAGGGGTGGGGGAGACCCAGTACTTC. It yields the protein CASSQVTGVGETQYF.

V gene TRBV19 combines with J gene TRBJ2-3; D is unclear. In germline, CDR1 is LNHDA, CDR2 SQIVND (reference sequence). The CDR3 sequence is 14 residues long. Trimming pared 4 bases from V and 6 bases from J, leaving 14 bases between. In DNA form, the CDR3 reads TGTGCCAGTAGTAACGGTCCGACTCGGGATACGCAGTATTTT. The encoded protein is CASSNGPTRDTQYF.

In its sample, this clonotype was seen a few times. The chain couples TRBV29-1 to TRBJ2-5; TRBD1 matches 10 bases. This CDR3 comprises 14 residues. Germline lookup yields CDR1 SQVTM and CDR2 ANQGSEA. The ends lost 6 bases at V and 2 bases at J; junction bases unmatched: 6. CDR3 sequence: CSVPGQGSQETQYF. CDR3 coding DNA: TGCAGCGTACCGGGACAGGGGTCTCAAGAGACCCAGTACTTC.

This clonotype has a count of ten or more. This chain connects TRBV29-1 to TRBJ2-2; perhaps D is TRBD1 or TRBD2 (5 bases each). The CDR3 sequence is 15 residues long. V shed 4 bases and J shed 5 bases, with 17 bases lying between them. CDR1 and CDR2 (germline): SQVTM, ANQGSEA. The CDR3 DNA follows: TGCAGCGTTGGTCGTTCTTCTTGGGGGACCGGGGAGCTGTTTTTT. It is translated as CSVGRSSWGTGELFF.

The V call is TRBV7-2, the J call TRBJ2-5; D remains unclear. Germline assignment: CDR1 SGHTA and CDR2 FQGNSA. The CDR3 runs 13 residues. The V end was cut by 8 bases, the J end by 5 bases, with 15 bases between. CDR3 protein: CASGTTWLETQYF. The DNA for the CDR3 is TGTGCCAGCGGCACCACCTGGCTGGAGACCCAGTACTTC.

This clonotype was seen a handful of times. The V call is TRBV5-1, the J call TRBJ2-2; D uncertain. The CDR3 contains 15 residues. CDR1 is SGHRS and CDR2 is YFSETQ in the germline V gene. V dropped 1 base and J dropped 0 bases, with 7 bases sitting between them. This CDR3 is CASSLRQANTGELFF. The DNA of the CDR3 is TGCGCCAGCAGCTTGCGGCAGGCGAACACCGGGGAGCTGTTTTTT.

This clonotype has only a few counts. CDR3 amino acids: CSVEEGSRAEQYF. In DNA form, the CDR3 reads TGCAGCGTTGAAGAGGGTAGCCGCGCTGAGCAGTACTTC. V usage is TRBV29-1 and J usage is TRBJ2-7, with no clear D. Deletions cut 0 bases from V and 7 bases from J, with 13 bases between. The V gene's germline CDR1 is SQVTM and CDR2 ANQGSEA. This CDR3 is built from 13 residues.

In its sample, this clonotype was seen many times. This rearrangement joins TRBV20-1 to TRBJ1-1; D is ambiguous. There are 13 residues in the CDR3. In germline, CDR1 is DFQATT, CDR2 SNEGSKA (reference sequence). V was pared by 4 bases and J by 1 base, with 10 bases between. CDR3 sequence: CSANRAPNTEAFF. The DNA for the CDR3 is TGCAGTGCTAACCGGGCCCCGAACACTGAAGCTTTCTTT.